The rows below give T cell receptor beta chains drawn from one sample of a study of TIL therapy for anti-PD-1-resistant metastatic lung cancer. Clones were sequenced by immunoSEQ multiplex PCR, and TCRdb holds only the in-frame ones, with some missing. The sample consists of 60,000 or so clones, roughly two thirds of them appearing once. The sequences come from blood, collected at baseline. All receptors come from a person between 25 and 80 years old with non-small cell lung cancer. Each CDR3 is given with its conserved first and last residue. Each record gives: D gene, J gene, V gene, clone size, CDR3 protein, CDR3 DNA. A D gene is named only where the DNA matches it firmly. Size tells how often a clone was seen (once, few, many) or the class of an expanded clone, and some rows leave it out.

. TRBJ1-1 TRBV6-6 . CASSPPPQGNTEAFF TGTGCCAGCAGCCCACCTCCACAGGGGAACACTGAAGCTTTCTTT
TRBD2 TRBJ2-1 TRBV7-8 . CASSLSGLAGYNEQFF TGTGCCAGCAGCCTAAGTGGACTAGCGGGGTACAATGAGCAGTTCTTC
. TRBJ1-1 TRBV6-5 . CASSNDRNYEAFF TGTGCCAGCAGCAACGACAGAAACTATGAAGCTTTCTTT
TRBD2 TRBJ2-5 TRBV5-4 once CASSSGLAGGLETQYF TGTGCCAGCAGCTCGGGACTAGCGGGAGGTCTGGAGACCCAGTACTTC
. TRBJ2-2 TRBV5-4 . CASSSPEGVNTGELFF TGTGCCAGCAGCTCCCCCGAGGGGGTGAACACCGGGGAGCTGTTTTTT
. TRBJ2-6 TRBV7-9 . CASSLGLRNSSGANVLTF TGTGCCAGCAGCTTAGGGCTCAGGAACTCCTCTGGGGCCAACGTCCTGACTTTC
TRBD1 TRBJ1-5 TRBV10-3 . CAISEGRDSLSNQPQHF TGTGCCATCAGTGAAGGTAGGGACAGCTTAAGCAATCAGCCCCAGCATTTT
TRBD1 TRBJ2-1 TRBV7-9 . CASSLLPGTGHNEQFF TGTGCCAGCAGCCTACTCCCCGGGACAGGCCACAATGAGCAGTTCTTC
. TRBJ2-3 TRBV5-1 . CASSQTPQVGWTQYF TGCGCCAGCAGCCAAACCCCCCAGGTGGGCTGGACGCAGTATTTT
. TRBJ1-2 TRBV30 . CAWTRPTVLRGYTF TGTGCCTGGACTCGGCCGACGGTTTTGCGGGGCTACACCTTC
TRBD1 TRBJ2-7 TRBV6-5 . CASSLDRVYEQYF TGTGCCAGCAGCCTCGACAGGGTGTACGAGCAGTACTTC
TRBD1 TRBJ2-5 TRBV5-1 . CASSTTGTEQETQYF TGCGCCAGCAGCACGACAGGGACGGAGCAAGAGACCCAGTACTTC
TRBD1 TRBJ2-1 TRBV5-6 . CASSTRQGLSYNEQFF TGTGCCAGCAGCACGCGACAGGGGCTCTCCTACAATGAGCAGTTCTTC
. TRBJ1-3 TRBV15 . CATSRGENTFLRNTIYF TGTGCCACCAGCAGAGGCGAGAACACCTTTCTGCGAAACACCATATATTTT
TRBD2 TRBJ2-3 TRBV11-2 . CASSSSGNTQYF TGTGCCAGCAGCTCAAGCGGGAATACGCAGTATTTT
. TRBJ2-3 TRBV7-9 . CASRRSGTAYTDTQYF TGTGCCAGCAGGAGATCCGGGACGGCTTACACAGATACGCAGTATTTT
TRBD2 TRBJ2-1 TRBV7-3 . CASSLNLRVAGANEQFF TGTGCCAGCAGCTTAAATCTCCGGGTAGCGGGGGCCAATGAGCAGTTCTTC
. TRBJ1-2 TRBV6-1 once CASSETVRNLGYTF TGTGCCAGCAGTGAAACGGTCCGTAACCTTGGCTACACCTTC
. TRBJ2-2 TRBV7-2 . CASSAMGGDTGELFF TGTGCCAGCAGCGCAATGGGAGGTGACACCGGGGAGCTGTTTTTT
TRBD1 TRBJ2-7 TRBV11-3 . CASSPERDRGLYEQYF TGTGCCAGCAGCCCCGAGCGGGACAGGGGGTTATACGAGCAGTACTTC
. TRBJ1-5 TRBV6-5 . CASSSFSPGSNQPQHF TGTGCCAGCAGTTCCTTCTCGCCCGGGAGCAATCAGCCCCAGCATTTT
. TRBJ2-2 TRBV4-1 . CASSRRGAGELFF TGCGCCAGCTCCAGACGGGGGGCTGGGGAGCTGTTTTTT
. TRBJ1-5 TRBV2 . CASSEGRMGSNQPQHF TGTGCCAGCAGTGAGGGCAGGATGGGCAGCAATCAGCCCCAGCATTTT
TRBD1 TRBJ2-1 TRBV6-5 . CASSYPRGTGHNEQFF TGTGCCAGCAGTTACCCGCGGGGGACAGGGCACAATGAGCAGTTCTTC
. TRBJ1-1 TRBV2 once CASRADRNTEAFF TGTGCCAGCAGAGCAGACAGGAACACTGAAGCTTTCTTT
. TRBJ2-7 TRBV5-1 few CASGTGTPTYEQYF TGCGCCAGCGGTACCGGGACACCAACCTACGAGCAGTACTTC
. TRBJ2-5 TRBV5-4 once CASSHKTRNQETQYF TGTGCCAGCAGTCATAAGACGCGGAACCAAGAGACCCAGTACTTC
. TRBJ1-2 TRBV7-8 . CASSLGMTYGYTF TGTGCCAGCAGCTTAGGGATGACGTATGGCTACACCTTC
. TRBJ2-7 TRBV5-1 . CASSRTGRDSYEQYF TGCGCCAGCAGCCGGACGGGACGGGACTCCTACGAGCAGTACTTC